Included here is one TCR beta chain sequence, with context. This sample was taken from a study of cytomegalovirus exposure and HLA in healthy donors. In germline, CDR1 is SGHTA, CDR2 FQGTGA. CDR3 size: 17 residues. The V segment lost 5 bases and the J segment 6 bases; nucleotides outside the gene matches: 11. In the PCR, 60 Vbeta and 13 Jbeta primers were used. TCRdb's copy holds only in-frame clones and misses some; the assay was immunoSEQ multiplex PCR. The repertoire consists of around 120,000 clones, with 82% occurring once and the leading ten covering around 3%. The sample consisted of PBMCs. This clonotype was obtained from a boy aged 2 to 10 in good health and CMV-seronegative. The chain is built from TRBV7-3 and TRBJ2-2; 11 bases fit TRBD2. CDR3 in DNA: TGTGCCAGCAGCCAAACAGGGGGACTAGCGGTCTCCGGGGAGCTGTTTTTT. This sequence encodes CASSQTGGLAVSGELFF.